The 2 T cell receptor beta chains below all came from one sample that was sequenced in a study of early T cells in non-severe SARS-CoV-2 infection. In TCRdb, the 5' RACE reads were re-called with MiXCR into one record per CDR3 protein. Here the sample spans about 60,000 distinct CDR3 sequences, roughly 5.3% being singletons. The sample comprised whole blood. These receptors all come from an adult who was a healthcare worker with PCR-confirmed SARS-CoV-2 infection or an uninfected control (not recorded which).

In its sample, this clonotype was seen a few times. The chain carries TRBV5-4 and TRBJ2-3, with TRBD1 as a possible D gene (6 bases). V lost 1 base to trimming and J lost 2 bases, with 8 bases between them. Germline values: CDR1 SGHNT, CDR2 YYREEE (reference sequence). The CDR3 spans 14 residues. CDR3 DNA sequence: TGTGCCAGCAGCTTGAGGGGGAACACAGATACGCAGTATTTT. Translated: CASSLRGNTDTQYF.

The table lists this clonotype with many counts. The V and J genes are TRBV7-9 and TRBJ1-5, with D tentatively TRBD1 (5 bases). Per germline, CDR1 SEHNR and CDR2 FQNEAQ (reference sequence). V was shortened by 4 bases and J by 3 bases, with 10 bases between the two germline ends. The CDR3 loop spans 14 amino acids. CDR3 sequence: CASSSQGFNQPQHF. The CDR3, as DNA: TGTGCCAGCAGCTCTCAGGGTTTCAATCAGCCCCAGCATTTT.